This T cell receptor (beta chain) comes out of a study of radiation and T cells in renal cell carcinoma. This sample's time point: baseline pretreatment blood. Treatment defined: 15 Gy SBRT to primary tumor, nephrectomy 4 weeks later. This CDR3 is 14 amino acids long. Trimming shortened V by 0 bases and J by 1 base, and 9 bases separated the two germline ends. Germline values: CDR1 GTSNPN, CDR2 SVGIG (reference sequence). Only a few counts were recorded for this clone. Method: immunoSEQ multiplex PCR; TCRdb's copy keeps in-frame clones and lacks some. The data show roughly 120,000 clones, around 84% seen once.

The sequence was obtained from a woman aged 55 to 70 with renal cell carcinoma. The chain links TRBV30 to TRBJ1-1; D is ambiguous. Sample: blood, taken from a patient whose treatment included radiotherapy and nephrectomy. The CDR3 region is CAWSVGQTNTEAFF. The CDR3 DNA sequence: TGTGCCTGGAGTGTAGGGCAGACGAACACTGAAGCTTTCTTT.